This T cell receptor beta chain derives from a study of T cell repertoires in cytomegalovirus infection. Study details: CMV epitopes used comprised recently identified HLA-C-restricted ones and well-studied HLA-B-restricted ones. Overall study findings and caveats: Clonotype analysis showed dominance of the ex vivo response by HLA-C-restricted CMV-specific TCR beta clonotypes.

In TCRdb, the reads were re-called with MiXCR into one record per CDR3 protein. Here the sample spans 700,000 to 950,000 distinct CDR3 sequences, about 31% being singletons. Looked up from germline, CDR1 is SGHTA and CDR2 is FQGNSA. The CDR3 is made up of 15 amino acids. V shed 3 bases and J shed 0 bases, with 11 bases lying between them. Many counts were recorded for this clonotype. Its antigen is currently unknown. The sequencing used cultured CD8+ T cells from PBMCs, collected from culture after CMV antigen stimulation. The TCR comes from a human donor in good health (CMV status not recorded). Some clones in this sample may be carry-over from other donors' samples. The chain couples TRBV7-2 to TRBJ1-2; unclear D gene. The CDR3 DNA sequence: TGTGCCAGCAGCTTCCTACACGTAGCTAACTATGGCTACACCTTC. Translated: CASSFLHVANYGYTF. The full variable domain, rest sourced from reference TRBV7-2 and TRBJ1-2, is GAGVSQSPSNKVTEKGKDVELRCDPISGHTALYWYRQSLGQGLEFLIYFQGNSAPDKSGLPSDRFSAERTGGSVSTLTIQRTQQEDSAVYLCASSFLHVANYGYTFGSGTRLTVV.